This entry features one T cell receptor (beta chain) sequence. Its specificity is not known. Profiling relied on immunoSEQ multiplex PCR, and the TCRdb table lists in-frame clones only, not all of them. Altogether 50,000 to 60,000 clones are present, 70% being singletons, with the ten largest covering approximately 20%. Prior to sequencing, the ViraFEST assay stimulated PBMC with viral peptide pools, which expanded the antigen-specific CD4+ T cells. CD4+ T cell isolation took place after more than eight days of culture. Nobody among the vaccine recipients had prior SARS-CoV-2 infection (nucleocapsid antibodies were negative). Each culture had half its medium swapped for IL-2 medium on days 3 and 7. The data originate from a study of vaccination effects on CD4 cells after COVID-19. Overall study findings and caveats: Marked contraction was observed in infection-induced and vaccine-induced clones late after vaccination.

The CDR3 runs 12 residues. Trimming stripped 7 bases from V and 6 bases from J, with 13 bases between. Germline CDR1 is MDHEN and CDR2 is SYDVKM. The chain carries TRBV28 and TRBJ2-7; either TRBD1 or TRBD2 may fit D (6 bases each). The sample was CD4+ T cells from PBMCs cultured with SARS-CoV-2 spike peptides, taken before COVID-19 vaccination. The TCR sequence derives from a human donor who received a COVID-19 vaccine. The CDR3 here is CASTRGRLEQYF. The DNA of the CDR3 is TGTGCCAGCACCCGGGGGCGTCTCGAGCAGTACTTC. Full variable domain (outside the CDR3, taken from reference TRBV28 and TRBJ2-7): DVKVTQSSRYLVKRTGEKVFLECVQDMDHENMFWYRQDPGLGLRLIYFSYDVKMKEKGDIPEGYSVSREKKERFSLILESASTNQTSMYLCASTRGRLEQYFGPGTRLTVT.